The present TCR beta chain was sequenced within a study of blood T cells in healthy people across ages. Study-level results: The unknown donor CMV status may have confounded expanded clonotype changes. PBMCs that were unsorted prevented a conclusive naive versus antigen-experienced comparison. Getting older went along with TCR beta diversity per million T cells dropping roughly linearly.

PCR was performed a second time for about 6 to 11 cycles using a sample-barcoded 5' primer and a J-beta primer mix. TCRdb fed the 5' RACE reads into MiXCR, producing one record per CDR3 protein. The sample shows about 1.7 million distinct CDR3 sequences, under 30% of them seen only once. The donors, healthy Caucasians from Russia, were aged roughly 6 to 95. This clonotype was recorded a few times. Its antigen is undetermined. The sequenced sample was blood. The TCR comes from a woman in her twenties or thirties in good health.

The CDR3 bases are TGTGCCAGCAGTACGAGCGGGGGCCCCTCTGGGGCCAACGTCCTGACTTTC. Translation: CASSTSGGPSGANVLTF. The V gene is TRBV12-3 or TRBV12-4, the J gene TRBJ2-6; 8 bases map to TRBD2. CDR3 length: 17 amino acids. V lost 5 bases to trimming and J lost 0 bases; unmatched junction nucleotides: 6.